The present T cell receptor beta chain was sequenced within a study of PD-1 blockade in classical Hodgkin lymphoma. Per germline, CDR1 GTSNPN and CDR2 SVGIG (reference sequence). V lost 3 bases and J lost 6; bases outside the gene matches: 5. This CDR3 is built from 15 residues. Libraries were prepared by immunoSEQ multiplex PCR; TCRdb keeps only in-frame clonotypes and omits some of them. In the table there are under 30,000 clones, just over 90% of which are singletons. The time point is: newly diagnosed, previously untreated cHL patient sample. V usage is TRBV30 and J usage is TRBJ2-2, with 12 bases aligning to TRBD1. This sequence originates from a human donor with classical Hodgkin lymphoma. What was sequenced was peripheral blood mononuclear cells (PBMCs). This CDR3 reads CAWRAGQGAPGELFF. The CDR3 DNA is TGTGCCTGGAGAGCGGGACAGGGGGCTCCCGGGGAGCTGTTTTTT.